This entry features one TCR beta chain sequence. The data derive from a study of blood T cell repertoires in COVID-19. Study overall: Some COVID-19 samples were acute and others convalescent; all came from the United States, Italy and Spain.

All enrollees were about 18 to 95 years old and from about 24 US areas. Cohorts were assigned according to the clinical history that participants reported. In the original analysis: Reference gene primer amplification gave estimated nucleated cell counts. The data were produced by immunoSEQ multiplex PCR, yet TCRdb's version contains in-frame clones alone and is incomplete. That table furnishes V, J and clone size, whereas the DNA furnished D and trimming. The repertoire holds just over 300,000 clones, with around 89% as singletons. Germline CDR1 reads MDHEN; CDR2 reads SYDVKM. V was clipped by 3 bases and J by 5 bases, with 10 bases between them. CDR3 length: 14 residues.

V usage is TRBV28 and J usage is TRBJ1-4; D possibly corresponds to TRBD1 (6 bases). Sequencing was carried out using PBMCs or T cells enriched from blood (not recorded which). The sequence was collected from a woman between 18 and 29 years old with acute COVID-19. The CDR3: CASSLTGLNEKLFF. CDR3 bases: TGTGCCAGCAGTTTGACAGGCCTCAATGAAAAACTGTTTTTT.